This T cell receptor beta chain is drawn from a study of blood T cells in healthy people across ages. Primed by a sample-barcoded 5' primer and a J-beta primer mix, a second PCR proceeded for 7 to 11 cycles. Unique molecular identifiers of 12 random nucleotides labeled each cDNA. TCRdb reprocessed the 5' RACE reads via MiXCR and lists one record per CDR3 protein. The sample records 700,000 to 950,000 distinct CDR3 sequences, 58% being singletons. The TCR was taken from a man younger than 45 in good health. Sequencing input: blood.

The CDR3 spells CASSRDTDSTDTQYF. CDR3 in DNA: TGTGCCAGCAGCAGGGACACCGACAGTACAGATACGCAGTATTTT. This chain links TRBV6-2 or TRBV6-3 with TRBJ2-3; maybe TRBD1 (6 bases). Looked up from germline, CDR1 is MNHEY and CDR2 is SVGEGT. The CDR3 loop spans 15 amino acids. The germline V and J ends were trimmed by 6 bases and 3 bases, with 16 bases remaining between them.